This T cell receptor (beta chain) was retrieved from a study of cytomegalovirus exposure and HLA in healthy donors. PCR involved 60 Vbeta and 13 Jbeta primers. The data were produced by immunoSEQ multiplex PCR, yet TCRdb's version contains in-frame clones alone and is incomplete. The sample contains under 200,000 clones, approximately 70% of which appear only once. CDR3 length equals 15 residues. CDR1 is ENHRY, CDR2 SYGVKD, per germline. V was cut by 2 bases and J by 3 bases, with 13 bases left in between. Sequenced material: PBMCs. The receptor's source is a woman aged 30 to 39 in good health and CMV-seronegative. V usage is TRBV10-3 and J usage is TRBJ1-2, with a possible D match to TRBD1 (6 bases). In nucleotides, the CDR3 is TGTGCCATCAGTGAGAGGACAGACCAGCACTATGGCTACACCTTC. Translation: CAISERTDQHYGYTF.